One sample yielded the 11 T cell receptor beta chains listed below, sequenced in a study of T cells in Graves' hyperthyroidism and ophthalmopathy. Researchers amplified the TCR beta CDR3 regions from RNA transcripts. HTBI primers were employed in a first-round RT-PCR of the TCR CDR3. TCRdb called the multiplex PCR reads again in MiXCR, with one record for every CDR3 protein. The repertoire holds over 200,000 distinct CDR3 sequences, with 15% to 20% as singletons. Sequencing was carried out using blood. The receptors stem from a man aged 40-49 years with Graves' hyperthyroidism.

In this sample, this clonotype turned up many times. The chain uses TRBV7-2 and TRBJ2-1; 10 positions agree with TRBD2. The junction had 3 bases not matched to a gene; V was cut back by 4 bases and J by 0 bases. The CDR3 is 16 amino acids. Germline assignment: CDR1 SGHTA and CDR2 FQGNSA. CDR3 loop: CASSSRTSGSYNEQFF. DNA of the CDR3: TGTGCCAGCAGCTCCCGGACTAGCGGCTCCTACAATGAGCAGTTCTTC. The full variable domain, with the rest looked up from reference TRBV7-2 and TRBJ2-1, is GAGVSQSPSNKVTEKGKDVELRCDPISGHTALYWYRQSLGQGLEFLIYFQGNSAPDKSGLPSDRFSAERTGGSVSTLTIQRTQQEDSAVYLCASSSRTSGSYNEQFFGPGTRLTVL.

This clonotype was observed a few times. This chain joins TRBV19 and TRBJ2-1, with unresolved D. The CDR3 loop spans 13 amino acids. Trimming removed 4 bases at V and 12 bases at J, with 16 bases between. CDR1 and CDR2 (germline): LNHDA, SQIVND (reference sequence). The CDR3 protein is CASSRGLDGLQFF. As DNA, the CDR3 is TGTGCCAGTAGTAGGGGTTTGGACGGTTTGCAGTTCTTC.

This clonotype was counted at least ten times. The chain is built from TRBV7-9 and TRBJ1-1; D not certain. The CDR3 is made up of 14 amino acids. V lost 1 base and J 3 bases, leaving 9 bases between the germline ends. From germline, CDR1 is SEHNR and CDR2 FQNEAQ (reference sequence). The CDR3 sequence: CASSLGLGDTEAFF. For the CDR3, the DNA is TGTGCCAGCAGCTTAGGTCTCGGGGACACTGAAGCTTTCTTT. Based on the CDR3 plus reference TRBV7-9 and TRBJ1-1, the full variable domain is DTGVSQNPRHKITKRGQNVTFRCDPISEHNRLYWYRQTLGQGPEFLTYFQNEAQLEKSRLLSDRFSAERPKGSFSTLEIQRTEQGDSAMYLCASSLGLGDTEAFFGQGTRLTVV.

The chain carries TRBV20-1 and TRBJ1-2; 8 positions match TRBD1. The germline V gene encodes CDR1 DFQATT and CDR2 SNEGSKA (reference sequence). This CDR3 is built from 12 residues. Losses at the gene ends were 5 bases for V and 7 bases for J; bases not matched to a gene: 6. CDR3 sequence reads: CSAPDRGFGYTF. CDR3 in DNA: TGCAGTGCTCCCGACAGGGGTTTTGGCTACACCTTC.

There are many counts of this clonotype. The chain has TRBV5-6 and TRBJ2-1; 8 nucleotides match TRBD2. The CDR3 is 16 amino acids. Germline loops: CDR1 SGHDT, CDR2 YYEEEE. Trimming removed 4 bases from V and 0 bases from J; junction bases left unmatched: 6. For the CDR3, the DNA is TGTGCCAGCAGCCCCTCGGGGGGGGCCTCCTACAATGAGCAGTTCTTC. Translation gives CASSPSGGASYNEQFF.

This clonotype has just one count. The chain carries TRBV5-1 and TRBJ2-7; no clear D. The CDR3 contains 15 residues. V lost 0 bases to trimming and J lost 2 bases, with 12 bases between them. CDR1 is SGHRS, CDR2 YFSETQ, per germline. This chain's CDR3 is CASSLEVHWAYEQYF. CDR3 sequence (DNA): TGCGCCAGCAGCTTGGAGGTCCACTGGGCCTACGAGCAGTACTTC.

This clonotype was observed at least ten times. The chain couples TRBV29-1 to TRBJ2-7; TRBD1 agrees at 9 bases. The V and J ends lost 3 bases and 5 bases, in that order; junction bases with no gene match: 2. This CDR3 spans 12 amino acids. Germline loops: CDR1 SQVTM, CDR2 ANQGSEA. CDR3 protein: CSVEGQGDEQYF. The DNA for the CDR3 is TGCAGCGTTGAGGGACAGGGAGACGAGCAGTACTTC.

This clonotype has a handful of counts. The J gene is TRBJ2-5, the V gene TRBV6-1; D possibly matches TRBD1 or TRBD2 (7 bases each). The CDR3 sequence is 15 residues long. Germline V CDR1 and CDR2: MNHNS, SASEGT. V lost 5 bases to trimming and J lost 5 bases, with 18 bases between them. The CDR3: CASSSGSRGGETQYF. The DNA of the CDR3 is TGTGCCAGCAGTTCCGGGAGCAGGGGGGGCGAGACCCAGTACTTC.

The table lists this clonotype with many counts. CDR3 sequence (DNA): TGCGCCAGCAGTTACGAAAAACAGGGTTTTCGTGGGATCGCCACTGAAGCTTTCTTT. This codes for CASSYEKQGFRGIATEAFF. This chain links TRBV10-1 with TRBJ1-1; D is possibly TRBD1 (6 bases). The CDR3 has 19 residues. The germline gives CDR1 WNHNN, CDR2 SYGVQD (reference sequence). Trimming removed 5 bases from V and 4 bases from J, with 29 bases in between.

The chain links TRBV29-1 to TRBJ1-3; D may be TRBD1 (6 bases). The CDR3 spans 12 residues. The V gene lost 7 bases and the J gene lost 15 bases, with 22 bases spanning the gap. Per the germline V gene, CDR1 is SQVTM and CDR2 is ANQGSEA. CDR3: CSGQGERQVEYF. The CDR3 region has the DNA TGCAGCGGCCAAGGGGAACGACAGGTAGAATATTTT.

This clonotype came up many times. This rearrangement joins TRBV6-1 to TRBJ1-2; D unresolved. V lost 6 bases to trimming and J lost 1 base, with 15 bases between them. CDR1 and CDR2 (germline): MNHNS, SASEGT. CDR3 size: 15 residues. CDR3 amino acids: CASRIQSWSNYGYTF. In nucleotides, the CDR3 is TGTGCCAGCAGGATACAGAGCTGGAGTAACTATGGCTACACCTTC.